What follows are 17 T cell receptor beta chains derived from one specimen sequenced in a study of blood T cell repertoires in COVID-19. Measured with immunoSEQ multiplex PCR; TCRdb has only the in-frame clones, and not every one. The data contain 150,000 to 200,000 clones, about three quarters of them singletons. Sample: peripheral blood. These receptors were collected from a man in his sixties or seventies with acute or convalescent COVID-19.

J is TRBJ2-5 and V is TRBV10-3, with a possible D match to TRBD2 (6 bases). The length of the CDR3 is 12 residues. V lost 8 bases to trimming and J lost 5 bases, with 12 bases between them. Germline values: CDR1 ENHRY, CDR2 SYGVKD. CDR3 bases: TGTGCCATCGGGACTCCACGGGAGACCCAGTACTTC. It is translated as CAIGTPRETQYF.

This clone was detected only a few times. The CDR3 nucleotides read TGTGCCAGCAGTTACTCCACTAGCGGGTTCTCCTACAATGAGCAGTTCTTC. As protein: CASSYSTSGFSYNEQFF. This sequence joins TRBV6-2 or TRBV6-3 and TRBJ2-1; 9 nucleotides align to TRBD2. The CDR3 length is 17 residues. Trimming removed 0 bases from V and 0 bases from J; junction bases left unmatched: 3. CDR1 MNHEY and CDR2 SVGEGT come from the germline V gene.

V usage is TRBV15 and J usage is TRBJ1-1; D not certain. Looked up from germline, CDR1 is LNHNV and CDR2 is YYDKDF (reference sequence). This CDR3 is built from 15 residues. V shed 1 base and J shed 6 bases, with 15 bases lying between them. The DNA for the CDR3 is TGTGCCACCAGCAGAGGGCAGTCTGGTCTGGCTGAAGCTTTCTTT. It codes for CATSRGQSGLAEAFF.

The chain links TRBV12-3 or TRBV12-4 to TRBJ2-7, with D possibly matching TRBD2 (6 bases). The CDR3 spans 13 residues. V lost 5 bases and J 6 bases, leaving 14 bases between the germline ends. The CDR3, as DNA: TGTGCCAGCAGTCCGGAGACTAGTGCCGAGCAGTACTTC. Protein product: CASSPETSAEQYF.

This chain joins TRBV6-5 and TRBJ2-1, with no clear D. Trimming removed 0 bases at V and 0 bases at J, with 6 bases between. The CDR3 has 15 residues. Germline CDR1 is MNHEY and CDR2 is SVGAGI. This CDR3 reads CASSYSESSYNEQFF. Written as DNA, the CDR3 is TGTGCCAGCAGTTACTCAGAGAGCTCCTACAATGAGCAGTTCTTC.

This chain links TRBV30 with TRBJ2-7, with 8 bases identical to TRBD1. Trimming cost V 5 bases and J 2 bases; bases outside gene matches: 11. The CDR3 extends over 15 amino acids. Per germline, CDR1 GTSNPN and CDR2 SVGIG (reference sequence). The CDR3 nucleotides read TGTGCCTGGTTGCCTCGGGACAGGACGACCTACGAGCAGTACTTC. It yields the protein CAWLPRDRTTYEQYF.

The J gene is TRBJ2-2, the V gene TRBV9; 7 bases are shared with TRBD2. J was trimmed by 7 bases and V by 3 bases; bases with no gene match: 9. This CDR3 comprises 15 residues. CDR1 and CDR2 (germline): SGDLS, YYNGEE. The CDR3 is CASSAWGGESGELFF. DNA of the CDR3: TGTGCCAGCAGCGCCTGGGGGGGTGAGAGCGGGGAGCTGTTTTTT.

This clone occurred a few times. This chain uses TRBV5-8 with TRBJ2-7; TRBD1 matches 12 bases. The length of the CDR3 is 14 residues. V dropped 4 bases and J dropped 3; count of bases not matched to a gene: 2. Germline assignment: CDR1 SGHTS and CDR2 YDEGEE. CDR3 protein: CASSGTGGGYEQYF. As DNA, the CDR3 is TGTGCCAGCAGCGGGACAGGGGGCGGCTACGAGCAGTACTTC.

The chain links TRBV18 to TRBJ2-7; TRBD1 matches at 10 bases. The CDR3 sequence is 16 residues long. Germline assignment: CDR1 KGHSH and CDR2 LQKENI. V shed 0 bases, J shed 1 base, and the junction held 3 bases outside the gene matches. In DNA form, the CDR3 reads TGTGCCAGCTCACCACCCGGGACAGGGGTTTCCTACGAGCAGTACTTC. It is translated as CASSPPGTGVSYEQYF.

This chain connects TRBV6-5 to TRBJ1-1; a possible D gene is TRBD1 (5 bases). The CDR3 is 14 amino acids. CDR1 is MNHEY, CDR2 SVGAGI, per germline. V was clipped by 6 bases and J by 6 bases, with 17 bases between them. Here the CDR3 reads CASRIGASSSEAFF. The CDR3 DNA is TGTGCCAGCAGGATAGGGGCGTCATCATCTGAAGCTTTCTTT.

The V gene is TRBV19, the J gene TRBJ1-6; possible D gene TRBD1, 5 bases. CDR1 is LNHDA and CDR2 is SQIVND in the germline V gene (reference sequence). The CDR3 covers 15 residues. Trimming removed 3 bases at V and 9 bases at J, with 15 bases between. The CDR3 is CASSIQGSTGSPLHF. CDR3 DNA sequence: TGTGCCAGTAGTATCCAGGGCTCTACAGGTTCACCCCTCCACTTT.

V is TRBV6-2 or TRBV6-3 and J is TRBJ2-1, with 8 bases matching TRBD1. V was pared by 2 bases and J by 3 bases, with 9 bases of the junction left unmatched. Germline values: CDR1 MNHEY, CDR2 SVGEGT. CDR3 length equals 17 residues. CDR3 region: CASSYRAGQGLYNEQFF. The CDR3 DNA reads TGTGCCAGCAGTTACCGCGCAGGACAGGGTCTCTACAATGAGCAGTTCTTC.

The chain combines TRBV19 with TRBJ1-4, with 7 bases matching TRBD1. Germline-derived CDR1 and CDR2 are LNHDA and SQIVND (reference sequence). The CDR3 is 15 residues long. V lost 5 bases to trimming and J lost 8 bases; unmatched junction nucleotides: 11. CDR3: CASSSGQVGSEKLFF. The DNA of the CDR3 is TGTGCCAGTAGTTCTGGACAGGTAGGGAGCGAAAAACTGTTTTTT. The variable domain in full, with the rest retrieved from reference TRBV19 and TRBJ1-4, is DGGITQSPKYLFRKEGQNVTLSCEQNLNHDAMYWYRQDPGQGLRLIYYSQIVNDFQKGDIAEGYSVSREKKESFPLTVTSAQKNPTAFYLCASSSGQVGSEKLFFGSGTQLSVL.

The chain employs TRBV15 and TRBJ1-3; a weak D match, TRBD1 (5 bases). Germline CDR1 LNHNV, CDR2 YYDKDF (reference sequence). The CDR3 is 16 amino acids. Trimming cost V 1 base and J 0 bases, with 10 bases left between them. CDR3 sequence: CATSRGSGNSGNTIYF. DNA for the CDR3: TGTGCCACCAGCAGAGGATCAGGGAACTCTGGAAACACCATATATTTT.

CDR3 sequence reads: CASSRLTGNHGYTF. CDR3 nucleotide sequence: TGTGCCAGTAGTAGGCTCACAGGGAACCATGGCTACACCTTC. The rearrangement joins TRBV19 to TRBJ1-2; tentative D call: TRBD1 (6 bases). This CDR3 region has 14 residues. Trimming took off 4 bases at V and 6 bases at J, with 15 bases between the two ends. The germline V gene has CDR1 LNHDA and CDR2 SQIVND (reference sequence).

The chain carries TRBV6-5 and TRBJ2-7; 7 positions agree with TRBD1. The V gene end was trimmed by 0 bases and the J gene end by 3 bases; junction bases not matched to a gene: 5. CDR1 MNHEY and CDR2 SVGAGI come from the germline V gene. The CDR3 is made up of 15 amino acids. CDR3 DNA: TGTGCCAGCAGTTACTCAAGGCAGGGGGACTACGAGCAGTACTTC. Its protein product is CASSYSRQGDYEQYF.

The V and J genes are TRBV7-9 and TRBJ1-2; D is possibly TRBD1 (6 bases). The CDR3 is 13 residues long. V gave up 5 bases and J gave up 4 bases, with 11 bases separating them. Per germline, CDR1 SEHNR and CDR2 FQNEAQ (reference sequence). The CDR3 sequence: CASSPQGSYGYTF. Written as DNA, the CDR3 is TGTGCCAGCAGCCCGCAGGGGAGCTATGGCTACACCTTC.